This T cell receptor beta chain was found in a study of cytomegalovirus exposure and HLA in healthy donors (dated by TCRdb to 2016 to 2017). Concerning the study at large: In an earlier analysis of 550 to 750 of the donors, approximately 260 Gb of sequence data and 95 million to 130 million unique TCR beta sequences from some 170 million T cells were reported. An early release that covered fewer than 750 HLA-typed donors contained approximately 320 gigabases of sequencing data and 85 million to 100 million unique TCR sequences. Of the roughly 400 genotyped donors, over 80% were placed in the genetic ancestry cluster associated with self-reported Caucasian donors. The study aimed to test whether cataloging public T cell receptors could reveal signatures of past pathogen exposure. Using immunosequencing, the study profiled T cell repertoires from 500 to 800 subjects and related those repertoires to cytomegalovirus serostatus. Along with the approximately 670-subject first cohort, a separate validation cohort of 120 different subjects was used. High-throughput TCR immunosequencing, statistical association of individual TCRs with disease status, and machine learning were combined to predict cytomegalovirus infection status. In a later analysis, previously published TCR beta repertoires from fewer than 750 donors were re-analyzed and high-resolution HLA genotyping was added so that TCR occurrence patterns could be studied. The later analysis used no new phenotypic data to find candidate immune exposures, relying instead on TCR beta sequences and their occurrence across donors. An earlier analysis of fewer than 750 of the donors used high-throughput TCR beta sequencing to judge whether each TCR beta V gene segment behaved as functional or pseudogenic. Alongside the repertoire data, information on donor age, sex, ethnicity and CMV serostatus was compiled. A later genetic analysis used genome-wide SNP genotypes for 398 of the 666 donors, treating that subset as a discovery cohort. Every repertoire in the discovery cohort had been generated on one and the same sequencing platform. Class I and class II HLA loci were covered by the typing at four-digit resolution. The number of donors typed differed by locus, with roughly 620-630 for A, B, C, DRB1 and DQB1, around 500 for DQA1, some 570 for DPA1, and approximately 470 for DPB1. Because of strong linkage in the cohort, roughly five DR-DQ haplotypes were treated as single units for association and clustering. Among 300 to 450 genotyped donors of the cohort, an average of approximately 240,000 unique TCR beta nucleotide sequences were sequenced per donor, roughly 18% of them non-productive. The paper as a whole reports these results and caveats: In an earlier analysis of under 600 of the donors, most TCR beta V segments were observed in productive rearrangements about 87% or about 30% of the time, broadly matching IMGT annotations. According to a later analysis, parvovirus B19, influenza, CMV and Epstein-Barr virus appeared linked to several top co-occurrence clusters. The earlier analysis of about 600 of the donors excluded roughly 17 rarely observed V segments, including chromosome 9 orphons, because counts were too low. A group of highly shared sequence variants was considered likely to be a technical artifact of the sequencing pipeline. An association between a missense DCLRE1C variant and V-gene and J-gene trimming of TCR beta chains was found in a later genetic analysis and replicated in an independent cohort. A total of roughly 160 TCR beta chains were listed by the study as associated with cytomegalovirus. At a false discovery rate of 0.05, a later analysis linked under 20,000 TCR beta sequences to specific HLA alleles. A later analysis found that HLA-associated TCR beta chains were more clonally expanded and had lower generation probabilities than equally common non-associated chains. Across donors, most TCR sequences were observed very rarely, whereas some public TCRs were present in many individuals. Some IMGT-functional V segments, including TRBV6-2 and TRBV6-3, could not be distinguished by the 87-base-pair reads and were therefore excluded. Because HLA typing was missing for some donors at each locus, association tests included only the typed subset. In vitro tests confirmed that a few of the cytomegalovirus-associated TCR beta chains recognize cytomegalovirus antigens. Cytomegalovirus status was reported to be diagnosed by the classifier with high specificity and sensitivity in both the original and validation cohorts. A further reported finding was that TCR beta sequences accurately predicted the HLA-A and HLA-B alleles for most subjects in the first cohort. Linkage disequilibrium might explain the correlated functional status among segregating V segments, but an unknown experimental factor could not be ruled out. The authors suggested that the approach could potentially be extended to other disease states and immunological phenotypes. This cohort had only TCR beta chains sequenced, and the lack of alpha or paired-chain data limited which features could be detected. CMV serostatus was the only immune exposure information available for the cohort. When HLA alleles, especially DR and DQ, strongly co-occurred, attributing TCR associations to individual alleles was difficult. A later analysis found that TCR association rates varied across HLA loci, with DRB1 alleles showing the most associated TCRs and HLA-C alleles the fewest. The presence/absence analyses assumed that sequencing depth was roughly uniform across donors, and that assumption may not be true. A later genetic analysis reported fewer N-insertions in productive TCRs among donors in an Asian-associated ancestry cluster than the roughly 700-donor mean. According to a later analysis, most CMV-associated TCR beta chains appeared to be HLA-restricted, and the HLA associations seemed to be driven largely by CMV exposure.

From the cysteine up to the phenylalanine, the CDR3 has a length of 16 residues. The CDR3 DNA has 48 bases and is translated from base 1. Cut back by 1 base and 2 bases, the V and J ends lie 15 bases apart. Looking up the germline V gene yields CDR1 SGHDT and CDR2 YYEEEE. Library generation was performed with the immunoSEQ multiplex PCR assay. The multiplex PCR relied on a mix of 60 forward primers for TCR Vbeta segments and 13 reverse primers for TCR Jbeta segments. The CDR3 region of rearranged TCR beta genes was amplified from genomic DNA with a multiplex PCR assay. On the Illumina HiSeq System, the amplified TCR beta libraries were sequenced as 87-base-pair reads. Turning to the authors' computational methods: A later analysis tallied around 82 million unique TCR beta chains across the 666 repertoires, and approximately 12 million of those chains were shared by two or more donors. Raw reads were error-corrected and collapsed into unique sequences by a nearest-neighbor algorithm in which closely related sequences were merged to remove PCR and sequencing errors. Alignment of CDR3 sequences to IMGT reference sequences was used to assign V, D and J gene segments. For a sequence to be retained, at least a six-nucleotide match to both a V gene segment and a J gene segment was required. Rearrangements were classified as productive when the CDR3 lacked stop codons and remained in frame with V and J, and all other rearrangements were classified as non-productive. Following IMGT convention, CDR3 was defined as the stretch from the second conserved V-encoded cysteine to the conserved J-encoded phenylalanine. The earlier analysis of approximately 500 of the donors excluded sequences that lacked an unambiguous match to a single V gene segment. In an earlier analysis of approximately 550 of the donors, V segments were called functional above 56.7% productive rearrangements and were called segregating when the between-donor standard deviation exceeded 5%. A statistical classification framework was developed to diagnose cytomegalovirus status using the catalog of TCR beta chain sequences. In a later analysis, TCR nucleotide sequences were compared against IMGT/GENE-DB human TR gene sequences so that V and J genes could be assigned. A later analysis assigned CDR3 sequences and most-parsimonious VDJ recombination scenarios with the TCRdist pipeline. In a later analysis, every TCR beta chain was defined by the combination of its CDR3 amino acid sequence and its V-gene family, and reads without a unique V-gene family were dropped. In a later analysis, 500 to 650 highly shared, low-generation-probability nucleotide sequences were removed to address suspected cross-contamination and a sequencing artifact. In a later analysis, a clonal expansion index for each public chain was calculated from normalized within-repertoire ranks of inferred template counts. Generation probabilities in a later analysis came from a VDJ recombination model fitted to out-of-frame rearrangements, and those results were checked against IGoR. In a later analysis, hypergeometric tests were used to score TCR-TCR, TCR-HLA and TCR-CMV co-occurrence, with a repertoire-size bias correction applied to TCR pairs. In a later analysis, false discovery rates were estimated by permuting HLA or CMV assignments 20 times. In a later analysis, co-occurring TCRs were grouped with DBSCAN, and TCRdist sequence similarity was added when clustering was performed within HLA-allele-positive subsets. Repertoires with fewer than 30,000 or more than 120,000 public chains, plus five repertoires with anomalous nucleotide sharing, were excluded from co-occurrence clustering. This is the immuneACCESS table as TCRdb keeps it, with only in-frame sequences that have V and J called. A part of the clones is gone; compared with another copy, unresolved V genes explain less than half, and the rest is unexplained. The D gene and trimming were derived from the DNA, and the V and J assignments and clone size from that table. The sample's clone listing holds 50,000 to 55,000 clones. The ten largest account for about 12% of the sample.

Turning to this clone: Its antigen remains unidentified.

The cohort consisted of hundreds of healthy bone marrow donors. At the time of sampling, every cohort member was nominally healthy, though immune exposures that went unrecorded were likely present. The donor tested CMV seropositive and was one of the 289 seropositive cohort members. Every donor gave a peripheral blood sample, and the peripheral blood mononuclear cells from that sample were used for TCR beta sequencing. The Qiagen DNeasy Blood Extraction Kit was used to extract genomic DNA from the blood cell samples. This sequence originates from a woman aged 60-70 years in good health and CMV-seropositive. The chain uses TRBV5-6 and TRBJ1-1, and perhaps TRBD1 as D gene, on 5 matching bases. The sequenced material came from PBMCs. The DNA is as follows: TGTGCCAGCAGCTTGACACGGCGGACACATAACACTGAAGCTTTCTTT. Protein translation: CASSLTRRTHNTEAFF.